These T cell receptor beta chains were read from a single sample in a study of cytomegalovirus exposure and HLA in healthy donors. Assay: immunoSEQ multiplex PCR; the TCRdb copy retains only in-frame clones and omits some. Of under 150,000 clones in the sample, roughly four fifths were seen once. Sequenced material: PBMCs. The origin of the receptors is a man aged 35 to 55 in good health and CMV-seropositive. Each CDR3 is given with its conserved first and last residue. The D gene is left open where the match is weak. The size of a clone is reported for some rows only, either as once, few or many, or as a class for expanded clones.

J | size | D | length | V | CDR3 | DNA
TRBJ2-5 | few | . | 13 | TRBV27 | CASSFRVQETQYF | TGTGCCAGCAGTTTCCGGGTCCAAGAGACCCAGTACTTC
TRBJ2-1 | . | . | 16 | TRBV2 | CASSQASGGGYNEQFF | TGTGCCAGCAGCCAGGCTAGCGGAGGGGGGTACAATGAGCAGTTCTTC
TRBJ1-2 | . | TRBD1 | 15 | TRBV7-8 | CASSSTGTGDKGYTF | TGTGCCAGCTCGAGTACCGGGACAGGGGATAAGGGCTACACCTTC
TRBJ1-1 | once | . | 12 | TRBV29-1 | CSVSGGYTEAFF | TGCAGCGTCTCGGGGGGGTACACTGAAGCTTTCTTT
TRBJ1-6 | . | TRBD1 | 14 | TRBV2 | CASSGDRGRSPLHF | TGTGCCAGCAGTGGGGACAGGGGACGTTCACCCCTCCACTTT
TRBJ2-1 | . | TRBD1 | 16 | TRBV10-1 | CASSESHRGYYNEQFF | TGCGCCAGCAGTGAGTCGCACAGGGGGTACTACAATGAGCAGTTCTTC
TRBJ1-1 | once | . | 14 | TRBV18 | CASSGGIMNTEAFF | TGTGCCAGCTCGGGGGGTATCATGAACACTGAAGCTTTCTTT
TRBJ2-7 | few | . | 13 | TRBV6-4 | CASSEWLDYEQYF | TGTGCCAGCAGTGAGTGGCTAGACTACGAGCAGTACTTC
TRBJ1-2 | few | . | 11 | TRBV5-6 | CASSSPYGYTF | TGTGCCAGCAGCTCCCCGTATGGCTACACCTTC
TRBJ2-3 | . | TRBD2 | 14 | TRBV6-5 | CASSPTGGADTQYF | TGTGCCAGCAGTCCTACGGGGGGTGCAGATACGCAGTATTTT
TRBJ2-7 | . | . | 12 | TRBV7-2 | CASSRLSYEQYF | TGTGCCAGCAGCCGACTCTCCTACGAGCAGTACTTC
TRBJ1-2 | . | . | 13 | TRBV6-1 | CASSEDTNYGYTF | TGTGCCAGCAGTGAAGACACTAACTATGGCTACACCTTC
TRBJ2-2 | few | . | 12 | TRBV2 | CASSAEAGELFF | TGTGCCAGCAGTGCAGAGGCCGGGGAGCTGTTTTTT
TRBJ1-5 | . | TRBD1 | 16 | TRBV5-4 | CASSLLGQDSNQPQHF | TGTGCCAGCAGCTTGCTGGGACAGGATAGCAATCAGCCCCAGCATTTT
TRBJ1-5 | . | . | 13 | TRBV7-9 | CSSSLARGGTQHF | TGTTCCAGCAGCTTAGCCCGGGGGGGGACCCAGCATTTT
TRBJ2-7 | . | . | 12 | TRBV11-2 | CASNRPGYEQYF | TGTGCCAGCAACCGTCCGGGCTACGAGCAGTACTTC
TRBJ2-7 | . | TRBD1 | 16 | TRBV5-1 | CASSLAGGTGDHEQYF | TGCGCCAGCAGCTTGGCTGGGGGGACAGGGGACCACGAGCAGTACTTC
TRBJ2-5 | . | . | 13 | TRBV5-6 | CASSLGQGETQYF | TGTGCCAGCAGCTTAGGTCAGGGAGAGACCCAGTACTTC
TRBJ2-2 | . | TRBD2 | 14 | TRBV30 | CASPTSGSAGELFF | TGTGCCTCCCCGACTAGCGGGAGCGCCGGGGAGCTGTTTTTT
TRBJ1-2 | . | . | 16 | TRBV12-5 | CASGLVREGQNYGYTF | TGTGCTAGTGGTTTGGTCCGAGAGGGACAAAACTATGGCTACACCTTC
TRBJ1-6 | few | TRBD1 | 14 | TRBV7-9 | CASSRTGGTSPLHF | TGTGCCAGCAGCCGGACAGGGGGTACTTCACCCCTCCACTTT
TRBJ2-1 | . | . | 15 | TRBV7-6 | CASSQTGLPTNEQFF | TGTGCCAGCAGCCAAACGGGACTCCCGACCAATGAGCAGTTCTTC
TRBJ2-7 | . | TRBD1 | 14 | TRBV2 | CASRGTGGRYEQYF | TGTGCCAGCAGGGGGACAGGGGGCAGGTACGAGCAGTACTTC
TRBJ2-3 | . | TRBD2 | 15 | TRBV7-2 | CASSRTSGGVDTQYF | TGTGCCAGCAGCAGGACTAGCGGGGGAGTAGATACGCAGTATTTT
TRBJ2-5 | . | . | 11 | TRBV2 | CACDSWETQYF | TGTGCCTGTGACTCGTGGGAGACCCAGTACTTC
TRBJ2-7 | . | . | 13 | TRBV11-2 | CASSSDSIYEQYF | TGTGCCAGCAGCTCGGACTCAATCTACGAGCAGTACTTC
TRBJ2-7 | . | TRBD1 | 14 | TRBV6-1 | CATRPRDSLYEQYF | TGTGCCACCCGTCCCCGGGACAGTTTATACGAGCAGTACTTC
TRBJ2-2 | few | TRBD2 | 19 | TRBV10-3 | CAISDSKRGGSRMAGELFF | TGTGCCATCAGTGACTCCAAGCGGGGGGGCTCGAGGATGGCCGGGGAGCTGTTTTTT